What follows are 24 T cell receptor beta chains derived from one specimen sequenced in a study of CD8+ T cells in alopecia areata. RNA was extracted and reverse transcribed into cDNA as the sequencing template. TCRdb's copy holds only in-frame clones and misses some; the assay was immunoSEQ multiplex PCR. The sample consists of roughly 210,000 clones, around two fifths of them appearing once. The treatment is: oral pan-JAK inhibitor, 5-10 mg twice daily. This material consisted of CD4+ T cells sorted from blood, taken at approximately week 36, from a patient treated with tofacitinib. The receptors stem from a human donor with alopecia areata.

V usage is TRBV29-1 and J usage is TRBJ2-2; tentatively, D is TRBD1 (6 bases). Between the trimmed V and J ends, which lost 7 bases and 3 bases, there was a span of 12 bases. The germline gives CDR1 SQVTM, CDR2 ANQGSEA. The CDR3 runs 13 residues. CDR3: CSARRGDTGELFF. CDR3 nucleotides: TGCAGCGCACGCAGGGGAGACACCGGGGAGCTGTTTTTT.

The chain combines TRBV18 with TRBJ2-2; D unclear. CDR1 KGHSH and CDR2 LQKENI come from the germline V gene. V was clipped by 3 bases and J by 6 bases, with 11 bases between them. This CDR3 region has 14 residues. The CDR3 bases are TGTGCCAGCTCACCTGCGAAAGGTCCCGGGGAGCTGTTTTTT. It translates to CASSPAKGPGELFF.

Only a few counts were recorded for this clone. One junction end disagrees with the germline gene, perhaps due to a read error. This chain connects TRBV7-2 to TRBJ2-2; 14 nucleotides agree with TRBD2. Germline V gene lookup returns CDR1 SGHTA and CDR2 FQGNSA. This CDR3 comprises 20 residues. Here the CDR3 reads CASSLAGLAGARGRTGELFF. The CDR3 DNA reads as TGTGCCAGCAGCCTAGCGGGACTAGCGGGAGCGCGGGGACGTACCGGGGAGCTGTTTTTT.

V and J are TRBV7-9 and TRBJ2-7, with no clear D. With 2 bases removed from V and 1 base from J, the gap between germline ends came to 6 bases. The CDR3 covers 13 residues. The germline CDR1 and CDR2 sequences are SEHNR and FQNEAQ (reference sequence). The CDR3 DNA reads as TGTGCCAGCAGCTTATGGCAGTCCTACGAGCAGTACTTC. Amino acid sequence: CASSLWQSYEQYF.

The J gene is TRBJ2-3, the V gene TRBV30, with no clear D. The CDR3 consists of 13 residues. V was trimmed by 4 bases and J by 0 bases, leaving 8 bases between them. CDR1 and CDR2 (germline): GTSNPN, SVGIG (reference sequence). The CDR3 protein is CAWTGASTDTQYF. CDR3 sequence (DNA): TGTGCCTGGACCGGCGCAAGCACAGATACGCAGTATTTT.

Only a few counts were recorded for this clone. V is TRBV23-1 and J is TRBJ1-2, with a tentative D call TRBD1 (6 bases). TRBV23-1 is placed among ORFs of uncertain function. CDR3 length: 17 amino acids. V shed 0 bases and J shed 0 bases, with 14 bases lying between them. This CDR3 reads CASSQSPQGHTNYGYTF. The CDR3, as DNA: TGCGCCAGCAGTCAATCCCCCCAGGGACACACTAACTATGGCTACACCTTC.

V usage is TRBV27 and J usage is TRBJ2-7, with 10 bases matching TRBD2. The CDR3 runs 14 residues. Germline CDR1 is MNHEY and CDR2 is SMNVEV (reference sequence). J gave up 4 bases and V 8 bases, and 8 bases lay outside the gene matches. The CDR3 bases are TGTGCCAGCGTTCCTAGCGGGAGACAGTACGAGCAGTACTTC. This codes for CASVPSGRQYEQYF.

This clone was detected a few times. The chain is built from TRBV19 and TRBJ1-1; no clear D. CDR3 length: 13 residues. Germline V gene lookup returns CDR1 LNHDA and CDR2 SQIVND (reference sequence). V was clipped by 3 bases and J by 5 bases, with 10 bases between them. The CDR3, as DNA: TGTGCCAGTAGTATTATGAGGGAAACTGAAGCTTTCTTT. It codes for CASSIMRETEAFF.

This chain joins TRBV30 and TRBJ2-1; D is unresolved. The germline V gene encodes CDR1 GTSNPN and CDR2 SVGIG (reference sequence). This CDR3 has 13 residues. The V and J ends lost 2 bases and 7 bases respectively, with 12 bases between them. The CDR3: CAWSFTLFNEQFF. Written as DNA, the CDR3 is TGTGCCTGGAGTTTCACTCTCTTTAATGAGCAGTTCTTC.

The chain links TRBV10-3 to TRBJ1-5, with 7 positions matching TRBD1. Germline V lookup: CDR1 ENHRY, CDR2 SYGVKD. The length of the CDR3 is 14 residues. J lost 3 bases, V lost 4 bases, and 3 bases had no gene match. The CDR3 is CAISADRDNQPQHF. The CDR3 DNA follows: TGTGCCATCAGTGCCGACAGGGACAATCAGCCCCAGCATTTT.

This clone was detected a few times. Other nucleotide sequences from this sample produce the same CDR3. V gene TRBV29-1 combines with J gene TRBJ2-7; TRBD1 agrees at 7 bases. J lost 2 bases, V lost 6 bases, and 1 base had no gene match. Germline values: CDR1 SQVTM, CDR2 ANQGSEA. The CDR3 sequence is 11 residues long. The CDR3 sequence is CSVTGAYEQYF. CDR3 sequence (DNA): TGCAGCGTCACAGGGGCCTACGAGCAGTACTTC.

V gene TRBV6-1 combines with J gene TRBJ2-1; D may be TRBD1 (7 bases). Germline loops: CDR1 MNHNS, CDR2 SASEGT. This CDR3 comprises 15 residues. V gave up 6 bases and J gave up 6 bases, with 18 bases separating them. This CDR3 is CASRAGTAGGNEQFF. CDR3 DNA sequence: TGTGCCAGCAGAGCCGGGACAGCGGGCGGCAATGAGCAGTTCTTC.

This clone was seen only once. A read error may produce the germline difference seen at one junction end. This rearrangement joins TRBV2 to TRBJ1-2, with D unclear. The CDR3 spans 12 residues. The germline CDR1 and CDR2 sequences are SNHLY and FYNNEI. The chain's CDR3 is CASREGVGGYTF. In nucleotides, the CDR3 is TGTGCCAGCAGGGAAGGAGTCGGTGGCTACACCTTC. The full variable domain, in which reference TRBV2 and TRBJ1-2 provide the parts outside the CDR3, is EPEVTQTPSHQVTQMGQEVILRCVPISNHLYFYWYRQILGQKVEFLVSFYNNEISEKSEIFDDQFSVERPDGSNFTLKIRSTKLEDSAMYFCASREGVGGYTFGSGTRLTVV.

This chain uses TRBV9 with TRBJ1-1; D is uncertain. CDR1 is SGDLS, CDR2 YYNGEE, per germline. V was clipped by 2 bases and J by 3 bases, with 17 bases between them. This CDR3 spans 16 amino acids. Here the CDR3 reads CASSVTPVPGDTEAFF. Written as DNA, the CDR3 is TGTGCCAGCAGCGTTACACCCGTGCCGGGAGACACTGAAGCTTTCTTT.

This chain connects TRBV9 to TRBJ2-5; 13 bases align to TRBD2. With 4 bases clipped from V and 4 bases from J, the junction kept 1 base outside the gene matches. CDR3 length equals 14 residues. Germline V gene sequence: CDR1 SGDLS, CDR2 YYNGEE. The CDR3 nucleotides read TGTGCCAGCAGCCGACTAGCGGGAGGAGAGACCCAGTACTTC. This sequence encodes CASSRLAGGETQYF.

This chain connects TRBV30 to TRBJ2-7; D not certain. Per germline, CDR1 GTSNPN and CDR2 SVGIG (reference sequence). The CDR3 loop spans 15 amino acids. Trimming shortened V by 2 bases and J by 3 bases, and 17 bases separated the two germline ends. CDR3 in DNA: TGTGCCTGGAGTACCCTCCATTGGAGCCTCTACGAGCAGTACTTC. Its translation is CAWSTLHWSLYEQYF. Using reference TRBV30 and TRBJ2-7 for the parts outside the CDR3, the full variable domain is SQTIHQWPATLVQPVGSPLSLECTVEGTSNPNLYWYRQAAGRGLQLLFYSVGIGQISSEVPQNLSASRPQDRQFILSSKKLLLSDSGFYLCAWSTLHWSLYEQYFGPGTRLTVT.

This clone was seen more than once but under ten times. The chain joins TRBV29-1 to TRBJ2-7; a possible D gene is TRBD1 (5 bases). Germline V lookup: CDR1 SQVTM, CDR2 ANQGSEA. V was clipped by 5 bases and J by 3 bases, with 17 bases between them. This CDR3 spans 14 amino acids. CDR3 protein: CSVKRSQVIYEQYF. DNA for the CDR3: TGCAGCGTTAAAAGATCACAGGTGATCTACGAGCAGTACTTC.

The chain joins TRBV4-1 to TRBJ2-4, with 11 nucleotides matching TRBD1. This CDR3 has 19 amino acids. CDR1 and CDR2 (germline): MGHRA, YSYEKL. V gave up 0 bases and J gave up 3 bases; unmatched junction bases: 10. The CDR3 loop is CASSQDFGQGAFGKNIQYF. The CDR3 DNA follows: TGCGCCAGCAGCCAAGATTTTGGACAGGGGGCCTTTGGCAAAAACATTCAGTACTTC.

This clone has more than one count but fewer than ten. Here the CDR3 reads CASSGAPGTQYF. The CDR3 coding sequence is TGTGCCAGCAGCGGGGCCCCCGGTACGCAGTATTTT. The J gene is TRBJ2-3, the V gene TRBV11-2; tentatively, D is TRBD1 (5 bases). The CDR3 extends over 12 amino acids. V was cut by 5 bases and J by 8 bases, with 11 bases left in between. The germline V gene encodes CDR1 SGHAT and CDR2 FQNNGV.

J is TRBJ2-7 and V is TRBV4-1; D is perhaps TRBD1 (5 bases). From germline, CDR1 is MGHRA and CDR2 YSYEKL. The ends were cut back, 3 bases at V and 0 bases at J, with 6 bases in the middle. CDR3 length: 13 residues. CDR3 DNA sequence: TGCGCCAGCAGCCAGGGGCTCTCCTACGAGCAGTACTTC. Protein: CASSQGLSYEQYF.

As DNA, the CDR3 is TGTGCCAGCAGCTCGGGACTCCTATACAATGAGCAGTTCTTC. It encodes CASSSGLLYNEQFF. The chain has TRBV7-2 and TRBJ2-1, with D tentatively TRBD2 (6 bases). There are 14 residues in the CDR3. The V gene lost 4 bases and the J gene lost 4 bases, with 11 bases spanning the gap. The V gene's germline CDR1 is SGHTA and CDR2 FQGNSA.

V is TRBV9 and J is TRBJ2-3; D is ambiguous. The CDR3 sequence is 14 residues long. V was cut by 2 bases and J by 0 bases, with 7 bases left in between. Germline V gene data show CDR1 as SGDLS and CDR2 as YYNGEE. In nucleotides, the CDR3 is TGTGCCAGCAGCGTCATAACTAGCACAGATACGCAGTATTTT. It specifies CASSVITSTDTQYF.

The chain is built from TRBV5-1 and TRBJ1-1, with D perhaps matching TRBD1 (5 bases). Trimming stripped 4 bases from V and 3 bases from J, with 16 bases between. CDR1 is SGHRS and CDR2 is YFSETQ in the germline V gene. There are 15 residues in the CDR3. The CDR3 here is CASSRRRDRDTEAFF. The CDR3 DNA reads TGCGCCAGCAGCAGGCGGCGGGACCGGGACACTGAAGCTTTCTTT.

J is TRBJ2-7 and V is TRBV6-4; no reliable D call. V was cut by 2 bases and J by 3 bases, with 5 bases left in between. The CDR3 extends over 12 amino acids. CDR1 MRHNA and CDR2 SNTAGT come from the germline V gene. The CDR3 DNA is TGTGCCAGCAGTGACCCCCGCTACGAGCAGTACTTC. Amino acids: CASSDPRYEQYF.